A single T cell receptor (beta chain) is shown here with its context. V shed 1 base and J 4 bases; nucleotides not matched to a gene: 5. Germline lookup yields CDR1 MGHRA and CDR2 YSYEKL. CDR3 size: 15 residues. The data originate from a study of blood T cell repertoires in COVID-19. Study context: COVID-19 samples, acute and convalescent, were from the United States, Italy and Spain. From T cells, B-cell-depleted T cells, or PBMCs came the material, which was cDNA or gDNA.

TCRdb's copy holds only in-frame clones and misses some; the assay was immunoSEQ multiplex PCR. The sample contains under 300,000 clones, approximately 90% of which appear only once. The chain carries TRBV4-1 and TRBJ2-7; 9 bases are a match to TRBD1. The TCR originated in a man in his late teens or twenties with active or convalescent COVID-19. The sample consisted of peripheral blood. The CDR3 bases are TGCGCCAGCAGCCAAGGGCTGGGACAGGGTTACGAGCAGTACTTC. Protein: CASSQGLGQGYEQYF.